These 22 T cell receptor beta chains were sequenced from one sample in a study of CD8 T cells in ankylosing spondylitis. TCRdb re-derived calls from the 5' RACE reads in MiXCR, one entry per CDR3 protein. The table shows roughly 230,000 distinct CDR3 sequences, with 15% to 20% occurring only once. Sequenced input: blood, either unsorted or a sorted T cell fraction (not recorded which). Source of these receptors: a male donor with ankylosing spondylitis or in good health (not recorded which).

This clonotype has just a few counts. The J gene is TRBJ2-3, the V gene TRBV19; D possibly corresponds to TRBD2 (5 bases). CDR1 and CDR2 (germline): LNHDA, SQIVND (reference sequence). CDR3 size: 15 residues. V was shortened by 9 bases and J by 0 bases, with 16 bases between the two germline ends. The CDR3 DNA reads as TGTGCCAGCCGGACTGAGCCTGCTAGCACAGATACGCAGTATTTT. This sequence encodes CASRTEPASTDTQYF.

This clonotype was detected a few times. The CDR3 bases are TGTGCCAGCAGTTGGGGCAGGGGAAACATTCAGTACTTC. It specifies CASSWGRGNIQYF. V usage is TRBV12-3 or TRBV12-4 and J usage is TRBJ2-4; D might be TRBD1 (6 bases). The V end was cut by 4 bases, the J end by 6 bases, with 10 bases between. This CDR3 has 13 residues.

The sample holds a few counts of this clonotype. The V and J genes are TRBV6-1 and TRBJ2-2, with TRBD2 matching 9 bases. There are 15 residues in the CDR3. The germline CDR1 and CDR2 sequences are MNHNS and SASEGT. V gave up 8 bases and J gave up 6 bases; unmatched junction bases: 10. The chain's CDR3 is CASYPAGGRAGELFF. The CDR3 DNA reads TGTGCCAGCTATCCGGCGGGAGGGAGGGCCGGGGAGCTGTTTTTT.

This clonotype was seen repeatedly, ten times or more. The chain links TRBV10-3 to TRBJ2-3; 14 bases align to TRBD2. After removal of 7 bases from V and 1 base from J, the junction contained 7 bases not matched to a gene. Germline V CDR1 and CDR2: ENHRY, SYGVKD. The CDR3 is made up of 17 amino acids. The CDR3 DNA is TGTGCCATCAAAGACCGGGGACTAGCGGGGGGCACAGATACGCAGTATTTT. Translating it yields CAIKDRGLAGGTDTQYF.

The V gene is TRBV4-2, the J gene TRBJ2-7; 7 bases line up with TRBD2. CDR1 and CDR2 (germline): LGHNA, YNFKEQ. After removal of 0 bases from V and 2 bases from J, the junction contained 10 bases not matched to a gene. There are 17 residues in the CDR3. CDR3 coding DNA: TGTGCCAGCAGCCAAGATTCGGGAGGCGGGAGTGCCTACGAGCAGTACTTC. Translation: CASSQDSGGGSAYEQYF.

V gene TRBV4-2 combines with J gene TRBJ2-1; D ambiguous. CDR1 and CDR2 (germline): LGHNA, YNFKEQ. V lost 3 bases and J lost 0, with 12 bases in between. This CDR3 spans 16 amino acids. CDR3 region: CASSHASTSSYNEQFF. The CDR3 DNA reads TGTGCCAGCAGCCATGCTTCCACTTCCTCCTACAATGAGCAGTTCTTC.

The genes are TRBV20-1 and TRBJ2-7; TRBD2 matches 8 bases. Germline CDR1 and CDR2: DFQATT and SNEGSKA (reference sequence). J lost 1 base, V lost 2 bases, and 10 bases had no gene match. This CDR3 has 16 residues. The CDR3, as DNA: TGCAGTGCTAGAATAGCGGGGACGACTTATTCCTACGAGCAGTACTTC. Its translation: CSARIAGTTYSYEQYF.

CDR3 nucleotides: TGTGCCATCAGTGAGGTCCCGGGACAGGGTAGATCCTACGAGCAGTACTTC. This encodes CAISEVPGQGRSYEQYF. The rearrangement joins TRBV10-3 to TRBJ2-7; 9 nucleotides agree with TRBD1. The germline gives CDR1 ENHRY, CDR2 SYGVKD. This CDR3 has 17 amino acids. J lost 1 base, V lost 2 bases, and 9 bases had no gene match.

This rearrangement joins TRBV29-1 to TRBJ2-3, with 8 nucleotides matching TRBD1. Looked up from germline, CDR1 is SQVTM and CDR2 is ANQGSEA. The CDR3 extends over 17 amino acids. J lost 0 bases, V lost 7 bases, and 15 bases had no gene match. The CDR3 loop is CSAAGQAFLSSTDTQYF. The CDR3 DNA reads TGCAGCGCCGCGGGACAGGCGTTTCTATCTAGCACAGATACGCAGTATTTT.

This clonotype came up a few times. This chain joins TRBV6-5 and TRBJ1-1; no firm D call. V lost 2 bases and J lost 6, with 10 bases in between. The CDR3 has 13 amino acids. The germline V gene encodes CDR1 MNHEY and CDR2 SVGAGI. Here the CDR3 reads CASSYKLGSEAFF. In nucleotides, the CDR3 is TGTGCCAGCAGTTACAAGCTCGGGTCTGAAGCTTTCTTT.

The gene calls are TRBV6-5 and TRBJ2-5, with D perhaps TRBD1 or TRBD2 (5 bases each). The V end lost 6 bases, the J end lost 2 bases, and 13 bases lay between the germline ends. CDR1 and CDR2 from the germline V gene are MNHEY and SVGAGI. The length of the CDR3 is 14 residues. The CDR3, as DNA: TGTGCCAGCAGCTACCATGGGGGACAAGAGACCCAGTACTTC. Protein: CASSYHGGQETQYF.

This clonotype has at least ten counts. This chain joins TRBV5-1 and TRBJ1-4, with D hard to call. The CDR3 has 12 residues. The V gene's germline CDR1 is SGHRS and CDR2 YFSETQ. V was trimmed by 3 bases and J by 12 bases, leaving 12 bases between them. The DNA of the CDR3 is TGCGCCAGCAGCTCGGAGGGATTGGAACTGTTTTTT. This sequence encodes CASSSEGLELFF.

The chain recombines TRBV29-1 with TRBJ2-7, with D tentatively TRBD2 (6 bases). The CDR3 has 15 amino acids. The germline V gene has CDR1 SQVTM and CDR2 ANQGSEA. Trimming took 3 bases from V and 3 from J, leaving 18 bases between them. CDR3 amino acids: CSVESGGNPSYEQYF. The CDR3 nucleotides are TGCAGCGTTGAGAGTGGGGGGAACCCGAGCTACGAGCAGTACTTC.

The chain carries TRBV27 and TRBJ2-3, with TRBD1 matching 7 bases. With V trimmed by 4 bases and J by 1 base, 5 bases remained unmatched. The germline CDR1 and CDR2 sequences are MNHEY and SMNVEV (reference sequence). The CDR3 totals 15 residues. The CDR3, as DNA: TGTGCCAGCAGTTACAACAGGGGAGGCACAGATACGCAGTATTTT. This sequence encodes CASSYNRGGTDTQYF.

The CDR3 DNA follows: TGTGCCAGCAGTTCGCCCGCGGGGACTGGGGCCAACGTCCTGACTTTC. This gives the protein CASSSPAGTGANVLTF. V and J are TRBV27 and TRBJ2-6; a possible D gene is TRBD2 (6 bases). Trimming cost V 4 bases and J 2 bases, with 12 bases left between them. Germline values: CDR1 MNHEY, CDR2 SMNVEV (reference sequence). This CDR3 contains 16 residues.

V usage is TRBV5-1 and J usage is TRBJ2-1; no firm D call. The CDR3 has 14 residues. V was shortened by 4 bases and J by 5 bases, with 13 bases between the two germline ends. Germline V gene data show CDR1 as SGHRS and CDR2 as YFSETQ. Here the CDR3 reads CASSRMDRHNEQFF. Written as DNA, the CDR3 is TGCGCCAGCAGCCGGATGGACCGTCACAATGAGCAGTTCTTC.

The chain links TRBV20-1 to TRBJ1-5; 9 nucleotides match TRBD1. The CDR3 loop spans 13 amino acids. Germline V CDR1 and CDR2: DFQATT, SNEGSKA (reference sequence). The J segment lost 7 bases and the V segment lost 3 bases, leaving 4 bases of the junction unmatched. This chain's CDR3 is CSARGDRDQPQHF. The CDR3 nucleotides are TGCAGTGCTAGGGGGGACAGGGACCAGCCCCAGCATTTT.

This clonotype was observed a few times. V and J are TRBV7-3 and TRBJ2-7; 9 nucleotides line up with TRBD2. V lost 0 bases and J lost 4; bases outside the gene matches: 4. The CDR3 sequence is 15 residues long. Germline assignment: CDR1 SGHTA and CDR2 FQGTGA. CDR3 residues: CASSLTSGGDYEQYF. CDR3 sequence (DNA): TGTGCCAGCAGCTTAACTAGCGGGGGAGATTACGAGCAGTACTTC.

This clonotype was counted at least ten times. V gene TRBV29-1 combines with J gene TRBJ2-7; 9 nucleotides line up with TRBD2. Looked up from germline, CDR1 is SQVTM and CDR2 is ANQGSEA. Trimming cost V 8 bases and J 3 bases; bases outside gene matches: 11. The CDR3 covers 14 residues. The CDR3 loop reads CSYGAGGPFYEQYF. The CDR3 DNA follows: TGCAGCTATGGCGCGGGAGGGCCCTTCTACGAGCAGTACTTC.

This clonotype has more than one count but fewer than ten. This chain joins TRBV29-1 and TRBJ2-2; no clear D gene. Germline CDR1 is SQVTM and CDR2 is ANQGSEA. Trimming cost V 3 bases and J 5 bases, with 10 bases left between them. CDR3 length: 13 residues. CDR3 region: CSVDLGLTGELFF. The CDR3 DNA reads TGCAGCGTTGACCTGGGTTTGACCGGGGAGCTGTTTTTT.

This clonotype was seen a few times. The CDR3 DNA sequence: TGTGCCAGCAGTTTCCGGGTCCTCTACGAGCAGTACTTC. Translation: CASSFRVLYEQYF. J is TRBJ2-7 and V is TRBV28; D remains unclear. Germline values: CDR1 MDHEN, CDR2 SYDVKM. V shed 3 bases and J shed 3 bases, with 9 bases lying between them. This CDR3 comprises 13 residues.

This clonotype was seen more than once but under ten times. V and J are TRBV29-1 and TRBJ2-4; 12 nucleotides align to TRBD1. The CDR3 totals 17 residues. Germline CDR1 SQVTM, CDR2 ANQGSEA. Trimming removed 0 bases from V and 2 bases from J; junction bases left unmatched: 5. The CDR3 DNA reads as TGCAGCGTTGAAGATCCGGGACAGGGGGCTTCCAAAAACATTCAGTACTTC. Its translation is CSVEDPGQGASKNIQYF. Combining the CDR3 with reference TRBV29-1 and TRBJ2-4 gives the whole variable domain SAVISQKPSRDICQRGTSLTIQCQVDSQVTMMFWYRQQPGQSLTLIATANQGSEATYESGFVIDKFPISRPNLTFSTLTVSNMSPEDSSIYLCSVEDPGQGASKNIQYFGAGTRLSVL.